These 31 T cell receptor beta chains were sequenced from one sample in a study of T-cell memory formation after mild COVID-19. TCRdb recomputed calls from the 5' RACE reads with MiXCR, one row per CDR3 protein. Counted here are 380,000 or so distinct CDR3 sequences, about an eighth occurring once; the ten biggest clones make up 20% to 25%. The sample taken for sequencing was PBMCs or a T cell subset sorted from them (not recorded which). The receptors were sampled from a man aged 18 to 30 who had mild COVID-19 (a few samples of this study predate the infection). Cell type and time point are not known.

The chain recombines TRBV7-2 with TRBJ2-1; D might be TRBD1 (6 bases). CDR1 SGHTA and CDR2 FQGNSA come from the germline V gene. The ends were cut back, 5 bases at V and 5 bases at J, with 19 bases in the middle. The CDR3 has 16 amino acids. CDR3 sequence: CASSRVWGRRNNEQFF. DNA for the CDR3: TGTGCCAGCAGCCGGGTGTGGGGGCGACGGAACAATGAGCAGTTCTTC.

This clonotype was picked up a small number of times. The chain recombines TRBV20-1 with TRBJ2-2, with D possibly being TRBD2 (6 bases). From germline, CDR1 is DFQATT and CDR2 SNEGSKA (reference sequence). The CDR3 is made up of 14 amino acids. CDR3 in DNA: TGCAGCCCTCGTCGGCGGGGTCACACCGGGGAGCTGTTTTTT. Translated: CSPRRRGHTGELFF.

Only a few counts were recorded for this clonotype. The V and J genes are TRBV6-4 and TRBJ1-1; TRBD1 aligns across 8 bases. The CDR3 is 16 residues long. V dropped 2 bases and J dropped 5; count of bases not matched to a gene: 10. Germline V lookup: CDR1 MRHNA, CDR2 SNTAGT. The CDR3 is CASSDRAGGLRTEAFF. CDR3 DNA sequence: TGTGCCAGCAGTGACCGAGCAGGGGGCTTAAGGACTGAAGCTTTCTTT.

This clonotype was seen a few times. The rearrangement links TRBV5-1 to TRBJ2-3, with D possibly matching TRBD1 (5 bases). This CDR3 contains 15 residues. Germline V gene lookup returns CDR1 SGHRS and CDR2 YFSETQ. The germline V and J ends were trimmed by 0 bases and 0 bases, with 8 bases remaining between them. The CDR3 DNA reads TGCGCCAGCAGCTTGGAATCAGGGAGCACAGATACGCAGTATTTT. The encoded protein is CASSLESGSTDTQYF.

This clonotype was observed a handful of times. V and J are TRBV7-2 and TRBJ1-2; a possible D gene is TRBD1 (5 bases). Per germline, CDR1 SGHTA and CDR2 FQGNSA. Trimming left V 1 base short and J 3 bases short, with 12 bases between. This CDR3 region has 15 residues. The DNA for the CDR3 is TGTGCCAGCAGCTTAGTCATGGGGCATGACTATGGCTACACCTTC. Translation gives CASSLVMGHDYGYTF.

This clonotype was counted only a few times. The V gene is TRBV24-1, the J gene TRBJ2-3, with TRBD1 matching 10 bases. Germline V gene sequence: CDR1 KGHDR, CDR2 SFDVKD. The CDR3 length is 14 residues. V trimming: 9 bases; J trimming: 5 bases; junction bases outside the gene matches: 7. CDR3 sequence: CATGGTGEVDTQYF. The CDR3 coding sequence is TGTGCCACCGGAGGGACAGGGGAGGTAGATACGCAGTATTTT.

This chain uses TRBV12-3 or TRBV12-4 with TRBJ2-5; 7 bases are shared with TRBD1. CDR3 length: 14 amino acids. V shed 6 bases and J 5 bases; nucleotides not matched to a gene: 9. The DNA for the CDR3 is TGTGCCAGCAGGGCAACAGGGGAGTGGGAGACCCAGTACTTC. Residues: CASRATGEWETQYF.

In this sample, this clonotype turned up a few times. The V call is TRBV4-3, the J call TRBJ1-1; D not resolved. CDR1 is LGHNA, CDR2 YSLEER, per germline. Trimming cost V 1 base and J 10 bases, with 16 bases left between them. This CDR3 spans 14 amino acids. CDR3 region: CASSQGWDTDGAFF. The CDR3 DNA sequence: TGCGCCAGCAGCCAAGGGTGGGATACAGACGGAGCTTTCTTT.

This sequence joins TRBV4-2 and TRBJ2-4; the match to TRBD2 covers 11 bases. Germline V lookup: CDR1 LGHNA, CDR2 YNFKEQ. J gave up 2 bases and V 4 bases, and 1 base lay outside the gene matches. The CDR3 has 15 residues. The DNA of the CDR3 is TGTGCCAGCAGCCTAGCGGGGGGGCCCAAAAACATTCAGTACTTC. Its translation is CASSLAGGPKNIQYF.

The CDR3 nucleotides read TGTGCCAGCACACTTACCGGGACAGGGGGCAACTATGGCTACACCTTC. The encoded protein is CASTLTGTGGNYGYTF. The chain couples TRBV5-5 to TRBJ1-2; TRBD1 matches 12 bases. This CDR3 spans 16 amino acids. Germline values: CDR1 SGHKS, CDR2 YYEKEE (reference sequence). V gave up 6 bases and J gave up 2 bases; unmatched junction bases: 8.

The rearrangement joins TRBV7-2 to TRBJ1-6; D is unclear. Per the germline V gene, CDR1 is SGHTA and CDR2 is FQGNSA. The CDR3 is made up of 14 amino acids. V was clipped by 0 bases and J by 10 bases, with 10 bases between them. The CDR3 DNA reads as TGTGCCAGCAGCTTAGCTGGGTCGAGGTCACCCCTCCACTTT. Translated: CASSLAGSRSPLHF. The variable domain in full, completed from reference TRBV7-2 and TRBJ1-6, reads GAGVSQSPSNKVTEKGKDVELRCDPISGHTALYWYRQSLGQGLEFLIYFQGNSAPDKSGLPSDRFSAERTGGSVSTLTIQRTQQEDSAVYLCASSLAGSRSPLHFGNGTRLTVT.

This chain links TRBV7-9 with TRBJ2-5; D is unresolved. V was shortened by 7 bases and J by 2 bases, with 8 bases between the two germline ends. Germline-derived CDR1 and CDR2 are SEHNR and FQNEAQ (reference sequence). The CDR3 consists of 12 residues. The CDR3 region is CASTRPQETQYF. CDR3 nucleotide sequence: TGTGCCAGCACCCGACCGCAAGAGACCCAGTACTTC.

This CDR3 reads CASSSPTGGANVLTF. For the CDR3, the DNA is TGTGCCAGCAGCTCCCCGACAGGTGGGGCCAACGTCCTGACTTTC. The chain couples TRBV7-2 to TRBJ2-6; D possibly corresponds to TRBD1 (6 bases). From germline, CDR1 is SGHTA and CDR2 FQGNSA. V dropped 4 bases and J dropped 3 bases, with 10 bases sitting between them. The CDR3 covers 15 residues.

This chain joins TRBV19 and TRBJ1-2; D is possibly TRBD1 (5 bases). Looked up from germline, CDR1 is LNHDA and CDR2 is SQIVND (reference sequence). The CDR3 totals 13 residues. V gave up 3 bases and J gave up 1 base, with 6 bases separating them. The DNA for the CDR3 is TGTGCCAGTAGTATCGACAGTAACTATGGCTACACCTTC. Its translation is CASSIDSNYGYTF.

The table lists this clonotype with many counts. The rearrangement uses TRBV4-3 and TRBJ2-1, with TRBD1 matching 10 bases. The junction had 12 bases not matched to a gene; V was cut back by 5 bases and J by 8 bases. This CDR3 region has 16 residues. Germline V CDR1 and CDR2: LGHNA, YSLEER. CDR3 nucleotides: TGCGCCAGCAGCGCCAGTTGGGGGACAGGGGTAGATGAGCAGTTCTTC. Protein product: CASSASWGTGVDEQFF.

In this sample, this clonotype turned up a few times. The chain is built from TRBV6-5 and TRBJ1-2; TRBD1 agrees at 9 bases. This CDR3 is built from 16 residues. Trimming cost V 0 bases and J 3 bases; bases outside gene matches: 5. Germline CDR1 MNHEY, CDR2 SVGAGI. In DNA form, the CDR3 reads TGTGCCAGCAGTTACTCATTGACAGGGGGATACTATGGCTACACCTTC. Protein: CASSYSLTGGYYGYTF.

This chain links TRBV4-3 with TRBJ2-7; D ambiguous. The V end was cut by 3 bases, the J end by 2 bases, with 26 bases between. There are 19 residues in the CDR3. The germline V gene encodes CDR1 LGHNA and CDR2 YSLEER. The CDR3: CASSHPESRRWPYTYEQYV. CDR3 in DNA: TGCGCCAGCAGCCACCCCGAGTCCCGCAGGTGGCCTTACACCTACGAGCAGTACGTC.

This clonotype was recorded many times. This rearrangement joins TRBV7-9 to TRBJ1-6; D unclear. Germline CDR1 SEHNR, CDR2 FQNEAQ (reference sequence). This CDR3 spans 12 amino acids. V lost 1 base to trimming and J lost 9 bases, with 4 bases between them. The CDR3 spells CASSLGGSPLHF. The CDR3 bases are TGTGCCAGCAGCTTAGGAGGTTCACCCCTCCACTTT.

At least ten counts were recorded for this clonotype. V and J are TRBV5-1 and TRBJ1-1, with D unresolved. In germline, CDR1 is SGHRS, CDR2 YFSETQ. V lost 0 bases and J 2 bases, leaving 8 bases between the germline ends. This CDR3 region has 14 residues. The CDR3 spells CASSLDTVNTEAFF. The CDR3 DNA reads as TGCGCCAGCAGCTTGGATACCGTTAACACTGAAGCTTTCTTT.

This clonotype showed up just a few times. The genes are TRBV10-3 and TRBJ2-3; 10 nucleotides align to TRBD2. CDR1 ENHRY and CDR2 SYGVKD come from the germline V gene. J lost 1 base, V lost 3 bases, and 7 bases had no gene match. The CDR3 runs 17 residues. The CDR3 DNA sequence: TGTGCCATCAGTGACGTTACCGGGACTAGCGGCACAGATACGCAGTATTTT. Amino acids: CAISDVTGTSGTDTQYF.

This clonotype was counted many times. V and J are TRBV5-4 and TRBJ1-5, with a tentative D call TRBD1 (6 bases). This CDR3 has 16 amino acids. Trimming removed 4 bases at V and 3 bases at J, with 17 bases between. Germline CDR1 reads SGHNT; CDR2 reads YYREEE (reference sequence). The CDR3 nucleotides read TGTGCCAGCAGCCAAGGCGGACAGCCCCCCAATCAGCCCCAGCATTTT. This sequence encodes CASSQGGQPPNQPQHF.

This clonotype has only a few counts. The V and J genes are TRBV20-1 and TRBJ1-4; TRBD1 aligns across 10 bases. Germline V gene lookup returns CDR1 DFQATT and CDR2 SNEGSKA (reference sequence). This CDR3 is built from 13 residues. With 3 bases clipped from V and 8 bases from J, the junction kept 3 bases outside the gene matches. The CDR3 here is CSARPDRGEKLFF. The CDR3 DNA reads TGCAGTGCTAGGCCGGACAGGGGGGAAAAACTGTTTTTT.

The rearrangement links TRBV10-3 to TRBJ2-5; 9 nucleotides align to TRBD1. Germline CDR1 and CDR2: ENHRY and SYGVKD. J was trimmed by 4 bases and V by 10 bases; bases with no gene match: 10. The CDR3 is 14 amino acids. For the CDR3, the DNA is TGTGCCAGTAAACAGGGGGCGAGAGGAGAGACCCAGTACTTC. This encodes CASKQGARGETQYF.

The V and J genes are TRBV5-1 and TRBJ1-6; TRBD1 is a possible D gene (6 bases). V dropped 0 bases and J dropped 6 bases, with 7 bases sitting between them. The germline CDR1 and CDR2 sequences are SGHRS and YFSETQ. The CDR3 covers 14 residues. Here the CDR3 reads CASSLDRVNSPLHF. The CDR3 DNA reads TGCGCCAGCAGCTTGGACAGGGTTAATTCACCCCTCCACTTT.

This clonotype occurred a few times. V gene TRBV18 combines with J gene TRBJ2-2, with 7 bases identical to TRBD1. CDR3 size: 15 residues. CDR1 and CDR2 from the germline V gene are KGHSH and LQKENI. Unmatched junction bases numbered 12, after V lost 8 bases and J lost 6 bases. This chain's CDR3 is CASRTGATKPGELFF. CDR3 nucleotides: TGTGCCAGCCGAACAGGGGCAACGAAACCCGGGGAGCTGTTTTTT.

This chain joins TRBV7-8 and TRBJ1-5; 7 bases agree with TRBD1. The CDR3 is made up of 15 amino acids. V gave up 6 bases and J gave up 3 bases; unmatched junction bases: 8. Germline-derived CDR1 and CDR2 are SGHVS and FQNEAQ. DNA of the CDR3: TGTGCCAGCAGATCGACAGGGAAGGACAATCAGCCCCAGCATTTT. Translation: CASRSTGKDNQPQHF.

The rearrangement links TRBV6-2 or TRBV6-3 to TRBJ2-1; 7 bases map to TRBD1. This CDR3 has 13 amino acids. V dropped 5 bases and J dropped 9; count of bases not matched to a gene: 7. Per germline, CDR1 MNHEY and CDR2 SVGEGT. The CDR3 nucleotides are TGTGCCAGCAGTGGGGCTACAGGGGTTGAGCAGTTCTTC. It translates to CASSGATGVEQFF.

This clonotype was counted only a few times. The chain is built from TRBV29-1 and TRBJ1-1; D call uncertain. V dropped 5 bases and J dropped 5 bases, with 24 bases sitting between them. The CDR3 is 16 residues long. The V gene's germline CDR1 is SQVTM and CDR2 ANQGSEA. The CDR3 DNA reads TGCAGCGTTCCCCGTGGTCCGGGGTTTAGTCGGACTGAAGCTTTCTTT. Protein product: CSVPRGPGFSRTEAFF.

For the CDR3, the DNA is TGCAGTGCTAGAGGATCCGGTTGGCATTCACCCCTCCACTTT. Encoded protein: CSARGSGWHSPLHF. The V gene is TRBV20-1, the J gene TRBJ1-6; D not resolved. Trimming took off 1 base at V and 8 bases at J, with 12 bases between the two ends. CDR1 is DFQATT and CDR2 is SNEGSKA in the germline V gene (reference sequence). This CDR3 has 14 amino acids.

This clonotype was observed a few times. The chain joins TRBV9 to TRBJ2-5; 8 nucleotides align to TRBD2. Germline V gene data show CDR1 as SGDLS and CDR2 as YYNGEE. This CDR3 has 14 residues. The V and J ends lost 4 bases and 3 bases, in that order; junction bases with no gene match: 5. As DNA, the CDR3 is TGTGCCAGCAGCCCACGAGCGGGGGAAGAGACCCAGTACTTC. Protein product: CASSPRAGEETQYF.

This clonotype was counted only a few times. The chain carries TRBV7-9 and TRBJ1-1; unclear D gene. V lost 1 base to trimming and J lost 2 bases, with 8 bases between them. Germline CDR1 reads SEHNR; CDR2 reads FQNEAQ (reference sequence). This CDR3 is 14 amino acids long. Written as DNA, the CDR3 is TGTGCCAGCAGCTTAGGCAGAGATAACACTGAAGCTTTCTTT. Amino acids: CASSLGRDNTEAFF.